The rows below give T cell receptor beta chains drawn from one sample of a study of neoadjuvant anti-PD-1 for oral cavity cancer. Method: immunoSEQ multiplex PCR; TCRdb's copy keeps in-frame clones and lacks some. Of 9,500 to 15,000 clones listed, 71% are singletons. This specimen was PBMCs, taken after nivolumab (anti-PD-1) treatment. These receptor sequences come from a person aged 35-79 years with oral cavity squamous cell carcinoma. CDR3s include the opening cysteine and the closing phenylalanine or tryptophan.

J | V | CDR3
TRBJ1-2 | TRBV5-4 | CASSPKGGGDYGYTF
TRBJ2-7 | TRBV5-1 | CASSLVGYEQYF
TRBJ1-5 | TRBV27 | CASSEQGYSNQPQHF
TRBJ2-1 | TRBV2 | CASISAGKGLGEQFF
TRBJ1-1 | TRBV7-2 | CASSFTGNTEAFF
TRBJ2-1 | TRBV29-1 | CSVVTSSYNEQFF
TRBJ2-6 | TRBV11-2 | CASRTGTGRSGANVLTF
TRBJ1-2 | TRBV27 | CASSLYFTADNYGYTF
TRBJ1-1 | TRBV6-1 | CASSSYSMNTEAFF
TRBJ2-5 | TRBV5-1 | CASSLEETQYF
TRBJ1-2 | TRBV10-2 | CASSVIQGSGYTF
TRBJ2-7 | TRBV4-1 | CASSGTSYEQYF
TRBJ2-2 | TRBV30 | CARGGGTGELFF
TRBJ1-5 | TRBV27 | CASSSGFGNQPQHF
TRBJ1-2 | TRBV4-2 | CASSQDRGTPSYTF
TRBJ1-4 | TRBV5-6 | CASSLTMTGWGTNEKLFF
TRBJ1-1 | TRBV30 | CAWRARGMNTEAFF
TRBJ2-3 | TRBV19 | CASSIGRARGTDTQYF
TRBJ2-2 | TRBV15 | CATSRDEGPGELFF
TRBJ1-2 | TRBV13 | CASSLSGVGYGYTF
TRBJ1-1 | TRBV5-1 | CASRRDGMNTEAFF
TRBJ1-6 | TRBV6-1 | CASSGRTDNSPLHF
TRBJ2-7 | TRBV30 | CAWSVGGIYYF
TRBJ1-5 | TRBV5-8 | CASGRWGSNQPQHF
TRBJ1-6 | TRBV2 | CASRVRDWNNSPLHF
TRBJ1-1 | TRBV27 | CASSLSPNTEAFF
TRBJ2-7 | TRBV27 | CASSPPTREQYF
TRBJ2-5 | TRBV11-2 | CASSVRETQYF
TRBJ1-4 | TRBV7-8 | CASSLEGGLSEKLFF
TRBJ1-5 | TRBV7-2 | CASSPQSGQGNQPQHF
TRBJ1-3 | TRBV5-6 | CASSGASWGNTIYF
TRBJ2-3 | TRBV4-2 | CASSQGQEASGRGDTQYF
TRBJ2-1 | TRBV11-3 | CASSLTGRAQEQFF
TRBJ2-7 | TRBV7-9 | CASSPPGLAGPYEQYF
TRBJ1-2 | TRBV6-5 | CASSRHRGYGYTF
TRBJ1-5 | TRBV21-1 | CATGQGANQPQHF
TRBJ2-1 | TRBV2 | CASMRASTEDEQFF
TRBJ2-3 | TRBV30 | CAWSVPAGGTDTQYF
TRBJ2-3 | TRBV20-1 | CSARYTDTQYF
TRBJ2-1 | TRBV5-1 | CASSHRQGSSYNEQFF
TRBJ2-7 | TRBV2 | CASSEHSGLSGEQYF
TRBJ2-5 | TRBV5-1 | CASRWNGPQETQYF
TRBJ2-2 | TRBV7-6 | CASSLVPTYTGELFF
TRBJ1-5 | TRBV6-6 | CACSTGGSNQPQHF
TRBJ2-7 | TRBV4-1 | CASSQGTRGVIPTYEQYF
TRBJ1-1 | TRBV5-1 | CASSSRGGGGTEAFF
TRBJ2-3 | TRBV28 | CAIETGVTDTQYF
TRBJ1-1 | TRBV10-3 | CAISESNRNTEAFF
TRBJ1-5 | TRBV2 | CASSEALQAAKSPQHF
TRBJ1-2 | TRBV10-3 | CAISDQGSYYGYTF
TRBJ2-7 | TRBV6-5 | CATYGQGANYEQYF
TRBJ2-5 | TRBV11-1 | CASSLGRIQETQYF
TRBJ2-4 | TRBV25-1 | CASSDPGQGGNIQYF
TRBJ2-1 | TRBV5-1 | CASSRTGSSSYNEQFF
TRBJ2-7 | TRBV6-1 | CASSVGLVDEQYF